These T cell receptor beta chains were read from a single sample in a study of Ad26.COV2.S vaccination and SARS-CoV-2 variants. Clones were sequenced by immunoSEQ multiplex PCR, and TCRdb holds only the in-frame ones, with some missing. This table has hundreds of thousands of clones, about 90% appearing once. The specimen comprised peripheral blood, sampled after recovery from COVID-19. The source of these receptors is a human donor who had recovered from COVID-19. Both conserved end residues are part of each CDR3. The D gene is left open where the match is weak. The size of a clone is reported for some rows only, either as once, few or many, or as a class for expanded clones.

v_call	j_call	clone_size	cdr3_length	d_call	cdr3_nt	cdr3_aa
TRBV12-5	TRBJ1-5	few	15	.	TGTGCTAGTGCCCCCTCGGGCAGGGTCAATCAGCCCCAGCATTTT	CASAPSGRVNQPQHF
TRBV20-1	TRBJ1-5	once	17	.	TGCAGTGCTAGTGAACAGGGAGGTAGATATAGCAATCAGCCCCAGCATTTT	CSASEQGGRYSNQPQHF
TRBV27	TRBJ2-7	.	13	.	TGTGCCAGCAGTTTATATCTGGGCTACGAGCAGTACTTC	CASSLYLGYEQYF
TRBV5-6	TRBJ1-2	.	15	.	TGTGCCAGCAGCTGGGGTGGGAGGGGCCACTATGGCTACACCTTC	CASSWGGRGHYGYTF
TRBV10-3	TRBJ1-2	.	13	.	TGTGCCATCACCTCGGTGGAGAGCTATGGCTACACCTTC	CAITSVESYGYTF
TRBV7-2	TRBJ2-7	.	16	.	TGTGCCAGCAGCTTAGCACTCGGGGGGCGCACCTACGAGCAGTACTTC	CASSLALGGRTYEQYF
TRBV20-1	TRBJ1-1	.	11	.	TGCAGTGCTAATGTGGACACTGAAGCTTTCTTT	CSANVDTEAFF
TRBV6-2/TRBV6-3	TRBJ2-2	once	16	.	TGTGCCAGCAGTTACGCCGGGGGACCAGGCACCGGGGAGCTGTTTTTT	CASSYAGGPGTGELFF
TRBV11-2	TRBJ2-5	.	16	TRBD1	TGTGCCAGCAGCTGGTCGGACAGGGGGCGCGGTAAGACCCAGTACTTC	CASSWSDRGRGKTQYF
TRBV5-4	TRBJ2-5	.	14	.	TGTGCCAGCAGCTTGGAGGGCCAGGGAGAGACCCAGTACTTC	CASSLEGQGETQYF
TRBV15	TRBJ2-7	.	14	TRBD1	TGTGCCACCAGCTTAGACAGGGGGCTTGACGAGCAGTACTTC	CATSLDRGLDEQYF
TRBV11-3	TRBJ2-5	.	17	TRBD1	TGTGCCAGCAGCTTAGTTCTGGCAGGGGGCCACCAAGAGACCCAGTACTTC	CASSLVLAGGHQETQYF
TRBV9	TRBJ2-3	.	16	.	TGTGCCAGCAGCGCGGAGGTGGGCCGCAGCACAGATACGCAGTATTTT	CASSAEVGRSTDTQYF
TRBV5-1	TRBJ2-3	.	16	TRBD2	TGCGCCAGCAGCACGGGACTAGCGGGGCCCAGGGATACGCAGTATTTT	CASSTGLAGPRDTQYF
TRBV5-6	TRBJ1-1	.	13	.	TGTGCCAGCAGCAGGGACTTCTTAACTGAAGCTTTCTTT	CASSRDFLTEAFF
TRBV29-1	TRBJ2-6	once	12	.	TGCAGCGTTGTCCGGGACAACAACGTCCTGACTTTC	CSVVRDNNVLTF
TRBV19	TRBJ1-2	.	15	TRBD1	TGTGCCAGTAGTAGTGGCTCCGGGACAGGGGGAGGCTACACCTTC	CASSSGSGTGGGYTF